The 14 T cell receptor beta chains below all came from one sample that was sequenced in a study of persistence of HIV-infected CD4 T cells. Antigens for these TCRs are unknown. Anti-CD3/anti-CD28 beads served as a nonspecific positive control stimulus. Sorting selected CD4+ T cells upregulating both CD40 ligand and CD69. The immunoSEQ assay was version 4, run in survey mode. Profiled with immunoSEQ multiplex PCR; TCRdb holds only in-frame clones, not every one. The sample includes roughly 43,000 clones, roughly nine tenths of them seen just once. The specimen was CD4+ T cells sorted from PBMCs after 18-hour stimulation, collected from a patient who received antiretroviral therapy. The receptors were gathered from an adult man with HIV who was CMV-seropositive.

The gene calls are TRBV11-2 and TRBJ1-6, with D possibly TRBD1 on 6 matching bases. Per germline, CDR1 SGHAT and CDR2 FQNNGV. V was clipped by 0 bases and J by 14 bases, with 17 bases between them. This CDR3 has 15 amino acids. The CDR3 is CASSLEGRGRETLHF. The CDR3 nucleotides read TGTGCCAGCAGCTTAGAGGGCAGGGGTAGGGAAACCCTCCACTTT. The full variable domain, with the rest looked up from reference TRBV11-2 and TRBJ1-6, is EAGVAQSPRYKIIEKRQSVAFWCNPISGHATLYWYQQILGQGPKLLIQFQNNGVVDDSQLPKDRFSAERLKGVDSTLKIQPAKLEDSAVYLCASSLEGRGRETLHFGNGTRLTVT.

The J gene is TRBJ2-1, the V gene TRBV10-1, with D perhaps being TRBD1 or TRBD2 (7 bases each). Deletions cut 5 bases from V and 6 bases from J, with 11 bases between. The CDR3 is made up of 13 amino acids. The germline CDR1 and CDR2 sequences are WNHNN and SYGVQD (reference sequence). The CDR3 loop reads CASSPGGGNEQFF. The CDR3 bases are TGCGCCAGCAGTCCAGGGGGGGGCAATGAGCAGTTCTTC.

V gene TRBV24-1 combines with J gene TRBJ1-2; D gene uncertain. The CDR3 runs 15 residues. The V end lost 3 bases, the J end lost 6 bases, and 16 bases lay between the germline ends. The germline gives CDR1 KGHDR, CDR2 SFDVKD. CDR3 in DNA: TGTGCCACCAGTGATAGTATCGACCGTGCCGATGGCTACACCTTC. Protein sequence: CATSDSIDRADGYTF.

The CDR3 nucleotides read TGCAGCGCAAAAGGGGGAGGCGAGCAGTACTTC. Its translation: CSAKGGGEQYF. This sequence joins TRBV20-1 and TRBJ2-7, with D perhaps given as TRBD1 or TRBD2 (6 bases each). There are 11 residues in the CDR3. Looked up from germline, CDR1 is DFQATT and CDR2 is SNEGSKA (reference sequence).

The rearrangement links TRBV5-1 to TRBJ2-7; D call uncertain. The CDR3 totals 12 residues. Trimming cost V 1 base and J 6 bases, with 8 bases left between them. Germline-derived CDR1 and CDR2 are SGHRS and YFSETQ. CDR3 nucleotides: TGCGCCAGCAGCTTGACGGGCCGCGAGCAGTACTTC. Protein: CASSLTGREQYF.

This sequence joins TRBV9 and TRBJ2-2, with D possibly being TRBD1 (7 bases). Trimming took 0 bases from V and 7 from J, leaving 16 bases between them. The CDR3 length is 16 residues. CDR1 is SGDLS, CDR2 YYNGEE, per germline. DNA of the CDR3: TGTGCCAGCAGCGTAGCGGAGGGGGCTCTTTACGGGGAGCTGTTTTTT. Translating it yields CASSVAEGALYGELFF.

CDR3 nucleotides: TGTGCCAGTAGTATGTTGGAGCCAGGGCAGCCCCAGCATTTT. Residues: CASSMLEPGQPQHF. The chain joins TRBV19 to TRBJ1-5; D perhaps matches TRBD1 (5 bases). The ends were cut back, 3 bases at V and 7 bases at J, with 13 bases in the middle. The CDR3 has 14 residues. Germline CDR1 reads LNHDA; CDR2 reads SQIVND (reference sequence).

The chain joins TRBV28 to TRBJ2-7, with D unclear. Trimming left V 5 bases short and J 3 bases short, with 20 bases between. The V gene's germline CDR1 is MDHEN and CDR2 SYDVKM. This CDR3 comprises 16 residues. This CDR3 is CASSPSGGQNFYEQYF. DNA of the CDR3: TGTGCCAGCAGTCCTAGTGGTGGGCAGAATTTCTACGAGCAGTACTTC.

The gene calls are TRBV5-1 and TRBJ1-4; 7 positions match TRBD1. Trimming removed 3 bases from V and 0 bases from J; junction bases left unmatched: 11. The germline gives CDR1 SGHRS, CDR2 YFSETQ. The CDR3 totals 18 residues. CDR3 sequence: CASSSRRTGDATNEKLFF. CDR3 DNA: TGCGCCAGCAGCTCGAGACGGACAGGAGATGCAACTAATGAAAAACTGTTTTTT.

This chain connects TRBV16 to TRBJ1-5, with D maybe TRBD1 (5 bases). The V and J ends lost 0 bases and 2 bases respectively, with 8 bases between them. This CDR3 region has 15 residues. Germline CDR1 reads KGHSY; CDR2 reads FQNENV. CDR3 loop: CASSQSGGGNQPQHF. In DNA, the CDR3 is TGTGCCAGCAGCCAATCCGGAGGGGGCAATCAGCCCCAGCATTTT.

The rearrangement uses TRBV19 and TRBJ2-7; 10 nucleotides align to TRBD2. V lost 8 bases and J lost 0; bases outside the gene matches: 4. Germline assignment: CDR1 LNHDA and CDR2 SQIVND (reference sequence). This CDR3 comprises 14 residues. The DNA for the CDR3 is TGTGCCAGTGAACAGCGGGGGGGCTCCTACGAGCAGTACTTC. This sequence encodes CASEQRGGSYEQYF. The variable domain in full, completed from reference TRBV19 and TRBJ2-7, reads DGGITQSPKYLFRKEGQNVTLSCEQNLNHDAMYWYRQDPGQGLRLIYYSQIVNDFQKGDIAEGYSVSREKKESFPLTVTSAQKNPTAFYLCASEQRGGSYEQYFGPGTRLTVT.

This chain uses TRBV4-1 with TRBJ1-4; D possibly corresponds to TRBD1 (6 bases). V was clipped by 3 bases and J by 5 bases, with 13 bases between them. Germline values: CDR1 MGHRA, CDR2 YSYEKL. This CDR3 contains 15 residues. The CDR3 nucleotides read TGCGCCAGCAGCCAGGAATACGACAGGAATGAAAAACTGTTTTTT. Protein: CASSQEYDRNEKLFF.

For this clone: The sample holds other DNA sequences that translate to the same CDR3. CDR3 nucleotides: TGTGCCAGCAGCCCCGGTCTGGGCGTCTACGAGCAGTACTTC. Protein: CASSPGLGVYEQYF. The genes are TRBV5-4 and TRBJ2-7; D is uncertain. The CDR3 is 14 amino acids. Germline CDR1 and CDR2: SGHNT and YYREEE (reference sequence). Between the trimmed V and J ends, which lost 4 bases and 3 bases, there was a span of 14 bases.

In this sample, this clone turned up once. This rearrangement joins TRBV19 to TRBJ1-2; TRBD1 is a possible D gene (6 bases). The length of the CDR3 is 11 residues. Germline CDR1 LNHDA, CDR2 SQIVND (reference sequence). The V end lost 10 bases, the J end lost 8 bases, and 14 bases lay between the germline ends. The CDR3 DNA sequence: TGTGCCACCACAGGGACCTACGGCTACACCTTC. Protein: CATTGTYGYTF.